Listed below are T cell receptor beta chains from one sample, sequenced in a study of cytomegalovirus exposure and HLA in healthy donors. Assay: immunoSEQ multiplex PCR; the TCRdb copy retains only in-frame clones and omits some. The data contain around 150,000 clones, roughly 90% of them singletons. Sequencing input: PBMCs. These receptors all come from a man aged 18-30 years in good health and CMV-seropositive. Both conserved end residues are part of each CDR3. The order of the fields is J gene, V gene, clone size, D gene, CDR3 protein, CDR3 DNA. The D gene is left open where the match is weak. Expanded clones get a size class; other rows say once, few or many, or leave the size out.

>TRBJ2-1|TRBV5-5|NA|NA
CASSKDTHNEQFF
TGTGCCAGCAGCAAAGACACCCACAATGAGCAGTTCTTC
>TRBJ1-4|TRBV5-6|NA|NA
CASSLDGEKLFF
TGTGCCAGCAGCTTGGACGGGGAAAAACTGTTTTTT
>TRBJ2-5|TRBV27|NA|NA
CASSLGGMETQYF
TGTGCCAGCAGTTTGGGGGGAATGGAGACCCAGTACTTC
>TRBJ2-1|TRBV18|NA|NA
CASSSFLGDEQFF
TGTGCCAGCTCATCCTTTTTGGGCGATGAGCAGTTCTTC
>TRBJ2-7|TRBV27|NA|TRBD1
CASSPGTGVYHEQYF
TGTGCCAGCAGTCCCGGGACAGGGGTGTATCACGAGCAGTACTTC
>TRBJ1-2|TRBV30|NA|TRBD1
CAWSARGVASGYTF
TGTGCCTGGAGTGCCAGGGGGGTTGCTTCTGGCTACACCTTC
>TRBJ1-2|TRBV28|once|TRBD1
CASKRTGGGYTF
TGTGCCAGCAAAAGAACAGGGGGAGGCTACACCTTC
>TRBJ2-7|TRBV28|once|TRBD2
CASSSPPSSGRGGEQYF
TGTGCCAGCAGTTCCCCTCCCTCCAGCGGGAGGGGCGGCGAGCAGTACTTC
>TRBJ1-1|TRBV14|NA|NA
CASSQDAGANTEAFF
TGTGCCAGCAGCCAAGACGCAGGGGCGAACACTGAAGCTTTCTTT
>TRBJ1-5|TRBV28|NA|NA
CASSLLTGRELNQPQHF
TGTGCCAGCAGTTTATTAACAGGTCGCGAGCTCAATCAGCCCCAGCATTTT
>TRBJ1-1|TRBV7-9|NA|NA
CASSSARRGYTEAFF
TGTGCCAGCAGCTCCGCCCGGAGGGGCTACACTGAAGCTTTCTTT
>TRBJ2-7|TRBV11-3|NA|TRBD2
CASSSGTSVYEQYF
TGTGCCAGCAGCTCTGGGACTAGCGTCTACGAGCAGTACTTC
>TRBJ2-7|TRBV7-9|NA|NA
CASSDSSRDEYEQYF
TGTGCCAGCAGCGATTCGAGCAGGGATGAGTACGAGCAGTACTTC
>TRBJ2-7|TRBV18|once|TRBD2
CASSPLAGGPSYEQYF
TGTGCCAGCTCACCACTAGCGGGAGGGCCTTCCTACGAGCAGTACTTC
>TRBJ2-7|TRBV10-2|NA|NA
CASSDPKQGSPYEQYF
TGCGCCAGCAGTGATCCCAAACAGGGTAGCCCCTACGAGCAGTACTTC
>TRBJ2-2|TRBV5-6|NA|NA
CASSLAAGQTTGELFF
TGTGCCAGCAGCTTGGCTGCAGGACAGACCACCGGGGAGCTGTTTTTT
>TRBJ2-7|TRBV6-5|NA|TRBD1
CASRTGQVYEQYF
TGTGCCAGCAGAACGGGACAGGTCTACGAGCAGTACTTC
>TRBJ2-7|TRBV9|few|TRBD2
CASSDSGYSYEQYF
TGTGCCAGCAGCGATAGCGGGTACTCCTACGAGCAGTACTTC
>TRBJ1-2|TRBV6-1|NA|NA
CASRENGGYGYTF
TGTGCCAGCAGGGAGAACGGGGGTTATGGCTACACCTTC
>TRBJ1-1|TRBV7-8|NA|TRBD1
CASSTQGIGRNTEAFF
TGTGCCAGCAGCACACAGGGGATTGGACGTAACACTGAAGCTTTCTTT
>TRBJ2-1|TRBV29-1|NA|TRBD2
CSVEDRSAASGLQQFF
TGCAGCGTTGAAGATCGGTCCGCCGCTAGCGGACTACAACAGTTCTTC
>TRBJ1-1|TRBV7-3|NA|TRBD1
CASSPHPTGGVTEAFF
TGTGCCAGCAGCCCACACCCGACAGGGGGCGTCACTGAAGCTTTCTTT
>TRBJ2-5|TRBV9|NA|TRBD2
CASSVARGLALETQYF
TGTGCCAGCAGCGTAGCTAGAGGACTAGCCCTAGAGACCCAGTACTTC
>TRBJ1-4|TRBV7-9|NA|NA
CASSPSQGSTNEKLFF
TGTGCCAGCAGCCCATCCCAGGGCTCAACTAATGAAAAACTGTTTTTT
>TRBJ2-5|TRBV5-1|NA|TRBD2
CASSAPTSGQETQYF
TGCGCCAGCAGCGCCCCGACTAGCGGCCAAGAGACCCAGTACTTC
>TRBJ2-1|TRBV9|NA|NA
CASSPKRVSDNEQFF
TGTGCCAGCAGCCCCAAGCGGGTATCGGACAATGAGCAGTTCTTC
>TRBJ1-1|TRBV5-5|NA|NA
CASSFQGGTEAFF
TGTGCCAGCAGCTTCCAGGGAGGCACTGAAGCTTTCTTT
>TRBJ1-5|TRBV18|NA|NA
CASSPQEGLRPQHF
TGTGCCAGCTCACCACAGGAGGGGTTGAGGCCCCAGCATTTT
>TRBJ2-7|TRBV18|NA|TRBD1
CASSPPIRTGFLEQYF
TGTGCCAGCTCACCACCGATCCGGACAGGGTTTCTCGAGCAGTACTTC
>TRBJ1-2|TRBV5-1|NA|TRBD1
CASSEPGQGYGYTF
TGCGCCAGCAGCGAGCCGGGACAGGGGTATGGCTACACCTTC
>TRBJ2-1|TRBV4-1|once|TRBD2
CASSQTSGSYNEQFF
TGCGCCAGCAGCCAAACTAGCGGGAGTTACAATGAGCAGTTCTTC
>TRBJ2-2|TRBV4-1|NA|NA
CASSQNGPGERANTGELFF
TGCGCCAGCAGCCAAAATGGCCCGGGGGAGCGGGCGAACACCGGGGAGCTGTTTTTT
>TRBJ1-3|TRBV13|NA|NA
CASSLRQPSFGNTIYF
TGTGCCAGCAGCTTACGACAGCCATCCTTTGGAAACACCATATATTTT
>TRBJ1-1|TRBV6-5|NA|NA
CASSTPPGTEAFF
TGTGCCAGCAGTACCCCCCCAGGGACTGAAGCTTTCTTT
>TRBJ2-1|TRBV7-6|NA|TRBD2
CASSSPRSGGAYNEQFF
TGTGCCAGCAGCTCCCCGCGGAGCGGGGGGGCGTACAATGAGCAGTTCTTC
>TRBJ1-5|TRBV6-6|NA|TRBD1
CASIDRDRGGNQPQHF
TGTGCCAGCATCGACCGGGACAGGGGTGGGAATCAGCCCCAGCATTTT
>TRBJ2-2|TRBV19|NA|NA
CASSINLRAVGELFF
TGTGCCAGTAGTATAAATTTGAGGGCTGTCGGGGAGCTGTTTTTT
>TRBJ2-7|TRBV10-3|NA|NA
CAITSGGKGVNEQYF
TGTGCCATCACTAGTGGCGGGAAAGGGGTAAACGAGCAGTACTTC
>TRBJ2-5|TRBV13|NA|TRBD2
CASSLKWLAGQETQYF
TGTGCCAGCAGCTTAAAGTGGCTAGCGGGACAAGAGACCCAGTACTTC
>TRBJ2-1|TRBV5-6|NA|TRBD2
CASSGLADTMSYNEQFF
TGTGCCAGCAGCGGACTAGCGGACACCATGTCCTACAATGAGCAGTTCTTC
>TRBJ1-2|TRBV5-1|NA|TRBD1
CASSLAGDSAYTF
TGCGCCAGCAGCTTGGCCGGGGACAGCGCCTACACCTTC
>TRBJ2-7|TRBV13|NA|TRBD1
CASSTGTGEHEQYF
TGTGCCAGCAGCACCGGGACAGGGGAACACGAGCAGTACTTC
>TRBJ1-2|TRBV7-2|NA|NA
CASSSQIGYGYTF
TGTGCCAGCAGCTCACAGATCGGCTATGGCTACACCTTC
>TRBJ2-1|TRBV9|NA|NA
CASSALGAEQFF
TGTGCCAGCAGCGCCCTAGGGGCTGAGCAGTTCTTC
>TRBJ2-7|TRBV29-1|NA|TRBD2
CSVAGLAGDRSYEQYF
TGCAGCGTGGCGGGACTAGCGGGAGACAGAAGCTACGAGCAGTACTTC
>TRBJ2-7|TRBV4-1|NA|NA
CASSQIPARAYEQYF
TGCGCCAGCAGCCAAATCCCGGCCAGGGCCTACGAGCAGTACTTC
>TRBJ1-2|TRBV29-1|once|NA
CSVEVQGANYGYTF
TGCAGCGTTGAAGTACAGGGAGCTAACTATGGCTACACCTTC
>TRBJ2-3|TRBV2|NA|TRBD1
CASSGQGERTDTQYF
TGTGCCAGCAGTGGACAGGGAGAACGCACAGATACGCAGTATTTT
>TRBJ1-5|TRBV28|NA|NA
CASSFLGQGRYSNQPQHF
TGTGCCAGCAGTTTCCTGGGGCAGGGTCGTTATAGCAATCAGCCCCAGCATTTT
>TRBJ2-7|TRBV4-1|NA|TRBD1
CASSRTPGQGPYEQYF
TGCGCCAGCAGCCGGACCCCGGGACAGGGACCCTACGAGCAGTACTTC
>TRBJ2-7|TRBV6-6|NA|TRBD1
CASRAGTGGHEQYF
TGTGCCAGCAGGGCCGGGACAGGGGGCCACGAGCAGTACTTC